This T cell receptor beta chain originates from a study of glioma-infiltrating T cells. Study conclusions and caveats: Above-expected tissue-blood divergence occurred in all gliomas, most in low-grade ones. Tissue and blood shared very few CDR3 sequences.

The CDR3 totals 16 residues. Germline lookup yields CDR1 MGHDK and CDR2 SYGVNS. Of note for this clonotype: Antigen unknown. Germline is not matched at one junction end, which may reflect a read error.

The iRepertoire nested amplicon-rescue multiplex PCR amplified TCR alpha and beta CDR3s from RNA. For one-step reverse transcription and amplification, roughly 95-400 ng of tissue mRNA or PBMC total RNA was used. TCRdb ran MiXCR on the multiplex PCR reads and lists one entry per CDR3 protein. Here the sample spans approximately 110,000 distinct CDR3 sequences, around a quarter being singletons. The TCR was taken from a human donor with low-grade glioma or glioblastoma, undergoing nonglioma brain surgery, or in good health (not recorded which). The specimen sequenced was glioma tissue, nonneoplastic brain tissue, or PBMCs (not recorded which). V is TRBV25-1 and J is TRBJ1-6; D gene unclear. The CDR3: CASSEYGSSYSSPPHF. For the CDR3, the DNA is TGTGCCAGCAGTGAATATGGGAGCTCCTATAGTTCACCCCCCCACTTT. The variable domain in full, completed from reference TRBV25-1 and TRBJ1-6, reads EADIYQTPRYLVIGTGKKITLECSQTMGHDKMYWYQQDPGMELHLIHYSYGVNSTEKGDLSSESTVSRIRTEHFPLTLESARPSHTSQYLCASSEYGSSYSSPPHFGNGTRLTVT.